A single sample is the source of the 16 T cell receptor beta chains below, sequenced in a study of monozygotic twins with inflammatory bowel disease. TCRdb re-called the 5' RACE reads; one entry per CDR3 protein, DNA not given. This table holds some 450,000 distinct CDR3 sequences. The sample taken for sequencing was blood. The origin of the receptors is a human donor with ulcerative colitis or Crohn's disease, or a healthy co-twin of an affected twin (not recorded which).

The chain couples TRBV28 to TRBJ1-1. This CDR3 comprises 15 residues. CDR1 is MDHEN and CDR2 is SYDVKM in the germline V gene. The CDR3 sequence: CASSYRQLMNTEAFF.

V and J are TRBV3-1 and TRBJ2-1; TCRdb selects TRBD2, and the lack of DNA leaves this call unchecked. Germline V lookup: CDR1 LGHDT, CDR2 YNNKEL (reference sequence). The CDR3 runs 17 residues. CDR3 in amino acids: CASSRDSVSKSYNEQFF.

The chain carries TRBV7-8 and TRBJ1-5. This CDR3 is 16 amino acids long. Germline CDR1 and CDR2: SGHVS and FQNEAQ. CDR3 sequence: CASSLEGFGLGTAPFF.

This chain uses TRBV12-3 or TRBV12-4 with TRBJ1-4. This CDR3 comprises 14 residues. CDR3 loop: CASSPGRLDEKLFF.

The rearrangement links TRBV27 to TRBJ2-1; no DNA is available, so the TRBD2 call from TCRdb remains unchecked. This CDR3 is 16 amino acids long. CDR1 and CDR2 (germline): MNHEY, SMNVEV (reference sequence). CDR3 protein: CASSRTSGSPYNEQFF.

The CDR3 sequence is CASSLSLQVPYEQYF. The chain has TRBV27 and TRBJ2-7. Looked up from germline, CDR1 is MNHEY and CDR2 is SMNVEV (reference sequence). This CDR3 comprises 15 residues.

The chain links TRBV10-3 to TRBJ1-4. Germline CDR1 is ENHRY and CDR2 is SYGVKD. The CDR3 covers 15 residues. The CDR3 reads CAISAGPRNGEKLFF.

The chain has TRBV25-1 and TRBJ1-1; TCRdb names TRBD1, which stays unverified in the absence of DNA. Germline loops: CDR1 MGHDK, CDR2 SYGVNS. The CDR3 sequence is 17 residues long. CDR3 amino acids: CASSGAWGIGGNTEAFF.

The V and J genes are TRBV5-1 and TRBJ2-7; the D gene TCRdb calls, TRBD1, cannot be checked with no DNA. Looked up from germline, CDR1 is SGHRS and CDR2 is YFSETQ. This CDR3 is built from 14 residues. CDR3 amino acids: CASSPGHYPYEQYF.

The CDR3 region is CASRPTGEVQPQHF. The rearrangement joins TRBV12-3 or TRBV12-4 to TRBJ1-5; the TCRdb call, TRBD1, lacks DNA for checking. The CDR3 contains 14 residues.

This chain links TRBV5-4 with TRBJ2-2; lacking DNA, the TRBD2 call made by TCRdb goes unchecked. The CDR3 loop spans 14 amino acids. Looked up from germline, CDR1 is SGHNT and CDR2 is YYREEE (reference sequence). CDR3 protein: CASSFRLHTGELFF.

The chain couples TRBV10-3 to TRBJ1-2; the TCRdb call, TRBD1, lacks DNA for checking. Germline CDR1 and CDR2: ENHRY and SYGVKD. This CDR3 has 13 residues. The CDR3 protein is CAISEGQGFGYTF.

This chain joins TRBV10-3 and TRBJ2-7; TCRdb names TRBD2, which stays unverified in the absence of DNA. The CDR3 extends over 14 amino acids. Germline V gene data show CDR1 as ENHRY and CDR2 as SYGVKD. CDR3 in amino acids: CAISEGRDLREQYF.

The chain combines TRBV10-3 with TRBJ1-1. The CDR3 sequence is 13 residues long. Germline loops: CDR1 ENHRY, CDR2 SYGVKD. The chain's CDR3 is CAISEGVITEAFF.

The chain employs TRBV4-1 and TRBJ2-3; TCRdb names TRBD1, which stays unverified in the absence of DNA. The CDR3 totals 16 residues. Germline V gene data show CDR1 as MGHRA and CDR2 as YSYEKL. CDR3 sequence: CASSVIGTGVGDTQYF.

The genes are TRBV9 and TRBJ2-3; the TRBD2 assignment by TCRdb is unverifiable without DNA. The CDR3 is made up of 14 amino acids. Germline V gene lookup returns CDR1 SGDLS and CDR2 YYNGEE. Here the CDR3 reads CASSVGRGVDTQYF.